These T cell receptor beta chains were read from a single sample in a study of T cell responses to AZD1222 COVID-19 vaccine. Clones were read by immunoSEQ multiplex PCR, and TCRdb kept only the in-frame ones, dropping some. The profile shows 100,000 to 150,000 clones, about nine tenths of them singletons. The specimen was peripheral blood, collected on day 0 of AZD1222 vaccination. The receptor set was obtained from an adult in good health. Both conserved end residues are part of each CDR3. Each record gives: D gene, clone size, V gene, J gene, CDR3 DNA, CDR3 protein. A D gene is named only where the DNA matches it firmly. Some rows have no size entry. The others give once, few or many, or a class for an expanded clone.

D: TRBD1
size: -
V: TRBV12-3/TRBV12-4
J: TRBJ2-7
DNA: TGTGCCAGCAGACCGGGACAGGGAAACGAGCAGTACTTC
CDR3: CASRPGQGNEQYF

D: -
size: -
V: TRBV18
J: TRBJ1-6
DNA: TGTGCCAGCTCACCTGGCAGCCTGTGGGATTCACCCCTCCACTTT
CDR3: CASSPGSLWDSPLHF

D: -
size: -
V: TRBV2
J: TRBJ2-7
DNA: TGTGCCACCTCGGGTCGGGGGTCCTACGAGCAGTACTTC
CDR3: CATSGRGSYEQYF

D: -
size: -
V: TRBV28
J: TRBJ1-1
DNA: TGTGCCAGCAGGGAGGAGACTGAAGCTTTCTTT
CDR3: CASREETEAFF

D: -
size: -
V: TRBV5-4
J: TRBJ1-2
DNA: TGTGCCAGCAGTTTGGGGGGTCTAGACTATGGCTACACCTTC
CDR3: CASSLGGLDYGYTF

D: -
size: -
V: TRBV9
J: TRBJ1-3
DNA: TGTGCCAGCAGCGTAGGTATCACAGGCACTGGAAACACCATATATTTT
CDR3: CASSVGITGTGNTIYF

D: -
size: -
V: TRBV27
J: TRBJ1-2
DNA: TGTGCCAGCAACAGGGATCGGGGCTACACCTTC
CDR3: CASNRDRGYTF

D: TRBD2
size: -
V: TRBV5-4
J: TRBJ2-7
DNA: TGTGCCAGCAGCCACCGACTAGCGGGGGGGCCGGACGAGCAGTACTTC
CDR3: CASSHRLAGGPDEQYF

D: -
size: -
V: TRBV6-1
J: TRBJ2-7
DNA: TGTGCCAGCAGTGAAGGCGGTCAAAATTACGAGCAGTACTTC
CDR3: CASSEGGQNYEQYF

D: TRBD2
size: -
V: TRBV4-1
J: TRBJ2-3
DNA: TGCGCCAGCAGCCTCCGGGGGGTAGCTAGCACAGATACGCAGTATTTT
CDR3: CASSLRGVASTDTQYF

D: -
size: -
V: TRBV5-4
J: TRBJ2-3
DNA: TGTGCCAGCAGCTCCCAAGATACGCAGTATTTT
CDR3: CASSSQDTQYF

D: TRBD1
size: -
V: TRBV7-8
J: TRBJ1-6
DNA: TGTGCCAGCAGCCGGGACAGGGGTAATTCACCCCTCCACTTT
CDR3: CASSRDRGNSPLHF

D: -
size: -
V: TRBV7-2
J: TRBJ2-7
DNA: TGTGCCAGCAGCCAAGGACTTTCCTACGAGCAGTACTTC
CDR3: CASSQGLSYEQYF

D: TRBD1
size: -
V: TRBV9
J: TRBJ1-2
DNA: TGTGCCAGCAGCGAAACAGGGGAAGGCGGCTACACCTTC
CDR3: CASSETGEGGYTF

D: -
size: -
V: TRBV4-1
J: TRBJ2-3
DNA: TGCGCCAGCAGCCAAGTCTCGGGGGCCCTCACAGATACGCAGTATTTT
CDR3: CASSQVSGALTDTQYF

D: -
size: -
V: TRBV2
J: TRBJ2-7
DNA: TGTGCCAGCAGCGACAGTTCCTCCTACGAGCAGTACTTC
CDR3: CASSDSSSYEQYF

D: -
size: few
V: TRBV6-1
J: TRBJ2-1
DNA: TGTGCCAGCAGTGAGGAGCCGTGGACGCATGAGCAGTTCTTC
CDR3: CASSEEPWTHEQFF

D: TRBD1
size: -
V: TRBV19
J: TRBJ1-2
DNA: TGTGCCAGTGTTGCCGACAGGGGAGGGACCTATGGCTACACCTTC
CDR3: CASVADRGGTYGYTF

D: -
size: once
V: TRBV23-1
J: TRBJ2-3
DNA: TGCGCCAGCAGTGGGCAGGGACGTCCGGATACGCAGTATTTT
CDR3: CASSGQGRPDTQYF

D: -
size: -
V: TRBV29-1
J: TRBJ1-1
DNA: TGCAGCTTCAGGGACATGGACGCTGAAGCTTTCTTT
CDR3: CSFRDMDAEAFF

D: TRBD1
size: -
V: TRBV29-1
J: TRBJ1-3
DNA: TGCAGCGTTGAGGGGACAGGGACTGGAAACACCATATATTTT
CDR3: CSVEGTGTGNTIYF

D: -
size: -
V: TRBV19
J: TRBJ1-5
DNA: TGTGCCAGTATGGAGGCCGGCCTACATCAGCCCCAGCATTTT
CDR3: CASMEAGLHQPQHF

D: -
size: -
V: TRBV4-1
J: TRBJ2-2
DNA: TGCGCCAGCAGCCAAGATGGATCGAACACCGGGGAGCTGTTTTTT
CDR3: CASSQDGSNTGELFF

D: TRBD1
size: -
V: TRBV4-3
J: TRBJ2-2
DNA: TGCGCCAGCAGCCAAGCAGGGGGCGGAAACACCGGGGAGCTGTTTTTT
CDR3: CASSQAGGGNTGELFF

D: -
size: -
V: TRBV3-1/TRBV3-2
J: TRBJ1-1
DNA: TGTGCCAGCAGGCTTGGACAGAACACTGAAGCTTTCTTT
CDR3: CASRLGQNTEAFF

D: -
size: -
V: TRBV5-1
J: TRBJ2-1
DNA: TGCGCCAGCAGCTCTACGGGGGCTGTATCCTACAATGAGCAGTTCTTC
CDR3: CASSSTGAVSYNEQFF

D: -
size: -
V: TRBV10-3
J: TRBJ2-7
DNA: TGTGCCATCAGATATTCGACAGGCTCATCGGCCTACGAGCAGTACTTC
CDR3: CAIRYSTGSSAYEQYF

D: TRBD1
size: -
V: TRBV18
J: TRBJ1-1
DNA: TGTGCCAGCTCACCGACAGGGGGGGTTGCTGAAGCTTTCTTT
CDR3: CASSPTGGVAEAFF

D: TRBD1
size: -
V: TRBV6-5
J: TRBJ2-7
DNA: TGTGCCAGCAGTTTTCGGGACAGCCACCTCTCCTACGAGCAGTACTTC
CDR3: CASSFRDSHLSYEQYF

D: -
size: -
V: TRBV28
J: TRBJ1-1
DNA: TGTGCCAGCAGCTCCGGCCAGAGGGGGGCCGAAGCTTTCTTT
CDR3: CASSSGQRGAEAFF

D: -
size: -
V: TRBV4-1
J: TRBJ1-5
DNA: TGCGCCAGCAGCCAAGTGGTTGATAGCAATCAGCCCCAGCATTTT
CDR3: CASSQVVDSNQPQHF

D: TRBD1
size: -
V: TRBV2
J: TRBJ1-4
DNA: TGTGCCAGCAGTGAGGCTTTTTATGGGACAGGGCATAATGAAAAACTGTTTTTT
CDR3: CASSEAFYGTGHNEKLFF

D: -
size: -
V: TRBV2
J: TRBJ2-3
DNA: TGTGCCAGCAGTGAAGCTGGAGCAAGCACAGATACGCAGTATTTT
CDR3: CASSEAGASTDTQYF

D: TRBD1
size: -
V: TRBV30
J: TRBJ1-6
DNA: TGTGCCTGGAGTGTACGTGGGACAGGGCATTCACCCCTCCACTTT
CDR3: CAWSVRGTGHSPLHF

D: -
size: -
V: TRBV27
J: TRBJ2-7
DNA: TGTGCCAGCAGGGACAGCACATACGAGCAGTACTTC
CDR3: CASRDSTYEQYF

D: -
size: -
V: TRBV28
J: TRBJ2-3
DNA: TGTGCCAGCAGTTTAACCGTAGGACGGGCAGATACGCAGTATTTT
CDR3: CASSLTVGRADTQYF

D: TRBD1
size: -
V: TRBV3-1/TRBV3-2
J: TRBJ2-7
DNA: TGTGCCAGCAGCCAGCCGGGACAGGGGACCTACGAGCAGTACTTC
CDR3: CASSQPGQGTYEQYF

D: TRBD1
size: once
V: TRBV30
J: TRBJ2-7
DNA: TGTGCCTGGAGCTTAGAGACAGGGTACGAGCAGTACTTC
CDR3: CAWSLETGYEQYF

D: -
size: -
V: TRBV6-5
J: TRBJ2-2
DNA: TGTGCCAGCAGTTACACCAGGGCTTTCGGGGAGCTGTTTTTT
CDR3: CASSYTRAFGELFF

D: -
size: -
V: TRBV30
J: TRBJ2-1
DNA: TGTGCCTGGAGTGTCGGTATGGGCTACAATGAGCAGTTCTTC
CDR3: CAWSVGMGYNEQFF

D: -
size: -
V: TRBV30
J: TRBJ2-7
DNA: TGTGCCTGGAGTGTACAGTACCACGAGCAGTACTTC
CDR3: CAWSVQYHEQYF

D: -
size: -
V: TRBV7-9
J: TRBJ2-2
DNA: TGTGCCAGCAGCTTAGCGCGCCAGGGTGGCACCGGGGAGCTGTTTTTT
CDR3: CASSLARQGGTGELFF

D: -
size: -
V: TRBV6-2/TRBV6-3
J: TRBJ1-5
DNA: TGTGCCAGCAGCCCGGAGGGTAGCAATCAGCCCCAGCATTTT
CDR3: CASSPEGSNQPQHF

D: -
size: -
V: TRBV27
J: TRBJ1-5
DNA: TGTGCCAGCAGCACGAGAGATAGCAATCAGCCCCAGCATTTT
CDR3: CASSTRDSNQPQHF

D: -
size: -
V: TRBV18
J: TRBJ1-6
DNA: TGTGCCAGCTCACCCGAGGGACAAGGTTCACCCCTCCACTTT
CDR3: CASSPEGQGSPLHF

D: -
size: many
V: TRBV9
J: TRBJ1-6
DNA: TGTGCCAGCAGCCCCCCCGGGGGGACTAATTCACCCCTCCACTTT
CDR3: CASSPPGGTNSPLHF